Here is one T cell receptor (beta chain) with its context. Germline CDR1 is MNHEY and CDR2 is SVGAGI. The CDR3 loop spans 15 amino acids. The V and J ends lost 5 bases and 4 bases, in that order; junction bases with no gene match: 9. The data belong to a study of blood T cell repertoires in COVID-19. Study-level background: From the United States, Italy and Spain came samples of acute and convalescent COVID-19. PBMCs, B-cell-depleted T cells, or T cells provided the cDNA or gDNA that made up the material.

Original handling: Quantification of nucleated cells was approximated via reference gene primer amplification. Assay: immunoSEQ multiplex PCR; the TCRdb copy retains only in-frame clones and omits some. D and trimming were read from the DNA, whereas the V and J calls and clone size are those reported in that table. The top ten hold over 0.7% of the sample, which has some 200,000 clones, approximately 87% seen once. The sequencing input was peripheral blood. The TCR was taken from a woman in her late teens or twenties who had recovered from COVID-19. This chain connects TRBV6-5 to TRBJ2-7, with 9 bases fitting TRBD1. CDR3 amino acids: CASSPGQGVGYEQYF. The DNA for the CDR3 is TGTGCCAGCAGTCCGGGACAGGGAGTGGGGTACGAGCAGTACTTC.